This T cell receptor beta chain was recovered during a study of quantifying T cell responses using KT2 cells. The wider study: TCR alpha and beta constant-region primers primed reverse transcription of RNA. The T4 ligation step was estimated to exceed 9.5% efficiency under optimum conditions. The study, taken as a whole, reports: KT2 sequences were detected down to about one KT2 cell per 100,000 PBMC.

The germline gives CDR1 SGHTA, CDR2 FQGNSA. The CDR3 is 16 residues long. V lost 4 bases, J lost 2 bases, and 6 bases stayed unmatched. Each cDNA got a UMI-containing oligo ligated at its 3' end. An equimolar mix of RC1.1 and RC1.2 primed the beta chain across TRBC1 and TRBC2. TCRdb ran MiXCR on the UMI-ligation and nested PCR reads and lists one entry per CDR3 protein. The sample includes about 30,000 distinct CDR3 sequences, 6% to 9.5% of them seen just once. Known numbers of the T cell clone KT2 were added to PBMC. A range of KT2-to-PBMC ratios was made using fixed PBMC numbers. Concerning this clonotype: The target antigen is unknown.

Material for sequencing was PBMCs spiked with cells of the T cell clone KT2. This chain connects TRBV7-2 to TRBJ2-3; 10 bases fit TRBD2. This receptor was taken from a human donor. CDR3 bases: TGTGCCAGCAGCTCCTCTAGCGGGGGCATCACAGATACGCAGTATTTT. This translates into CASSSSSGGITDTQYF.